One sample yielded the 30 T cell receptor beta chains listed below, sequenced in a study of shared clonotypes between healthy human individuals. Method: immunoSEQ multiplex PCR; TCRdb's copy keeps in-frame clones and lacks some. The sample lists about 680,000 clones, 72% occurring once. Source material: memory CD4+ T cells sorted from blood. Subset specified: CD45RA-negative fraction. The receptor set was obtained from a woman aged 25-40 years in good health.

This clone was recorded a few times. This sequence joins TRBV7-9 and TRBJ2-7; no firm D call. There are 15 residues in the CDR3. The V gene lost 2 bases and the J gene lost 2 bases, with 13 bases spanning the gap. The germline CDR1 and CDR2 sequences are SEHNR and FQNEAQ (reference sequence). The CDR3 protein is CASSLLGSQTYEQYF. The CDR3 DNA is TGTGCCAGCAGCTTATTGGGAAGTCAGACCTACGAGCAGTACTTC.

V is TRBV18 and J is TRBJ2-3; possible D gene TRBD2, 5 bases. The V and J ends lost 1 base and 3 bases respectively, with 14 bases between them. Per the germline V gene, CDR1 is KGHSH and CDR2 is LQKENI. The CDR3 contains 16 residues. Here the CDR3 DNA reads TGTGCCAGCTCACCACTTCCCCCACAGCGGACAGATACGCAGTATTTT. Translated: CASSPLPPQRTDTQYF.

The V call is TRBV18, the J call TRBJ2-7; 12 bases align to TRBD2. V dropped 6 bases and J dropped 0; count of bases not matched to a gene: 12. This CDR3 has 18 residues. Germline CDR1 KGHSH, CDR2 LQKENI. The CDR3 is CASSPIKLTSGSSYEQYF. CDR3 bases: TGTGCCAGCTCCCCGATAAAACTGACTAGCGGGAGCTCCTACGAGCAGTACTTC.

Only a few counts were recorded for this clone. This chain joins TRBV2 and TRBJ2-1; 12 nucleotides align to TRBD2. This CDR3 has 14 amino acids. From germline, CDR1 is SNHLY and CDR2 FYNNEI. The J segment lost 10 bases and the V segment lost 6 bases, leaving 7 bases of the junction unmatched. The CDR3 is CASSRLAGVWEQFF. DNA of the CDR3: TGTGCCAGCAGCCGACTAGCGGGAGTTTGGGAGCAGTTCTTC.

This clone has just a few counts. The V gene is TRBV28, the J gene TRBJ1-4, with 9 bases lining up with TRBD1. Looked up from germline, CDR1 is MDHEN and CDR2 is SYDVKM. J lost 4 bases, V lost 5 bases, and 8 bases had no gene match. This CDR3 contains 16 residues. CDR3 in amino acids: CASSVSQGALNEKLFF. CDR3 nucleotide sequence: TGTGCCAGCAGTGTCTCACAGGGGGCCCTTAATGAAAAACTGTTTTTT.

This clone occurred a few times. The chain has TRBV27 and TRBJ2-1; 13 bases map to TRBD2. J was trimmed by 8 bases and V by 7 bases; bases with no gene match: 5. Germline-derived CDR1 and CDR2 are MNHEY and SMNVEV (reference sequence). The CDR3 is 14 residues long. The DNA of the CDR3 is TGTGCCAGCAAGACTAGCGGGAGGTCGGATGAGCAGTTCTTC. This translates into CASKTSGRSDEQFF.

V and J are TRBV6-6 and TRBJ2-2, with unresolved D. The CDR3 spans 13 residues. Germline loops: CDR1 MNHNY, CDR2 SVGAGI (reference sequence). Trimming shortened V by 0 bases and J by 6 bases, and 5 bases separated the two germline ends. The CDR3, as DNA: TGTGCCAGCAGTTACTCATCCCCCGGGGAGCTGTTTTTT. Its translation: CASSYSSPGELFF.

The chain recombines TRBV4-2 with TRBJ1-2; no definite D call. This CDR3 comprises 14 residues. Germline V gene data show CDR1 as LGHNA and CDR2 as YNFKEQ. V was trimmed by 1 base and J by 7 bases, leaving 13 bases between them. CDR3 loop: CASSQATPTGGYTF. DNA for the CDR3: TGTGCCAGCAGCCAAGCTACCCCAACCGGTGGCTACACCTTC.

Regarding this clone: The junction departs from the called germline gene at one end, perhaps through a read error. This chain links TRBV11-2 with TRBJ2-7; the D is unclear. This CDR3 has 16 residues. Germline V gives CDR1 SGHAT, CDR2 FQNNGV. The CDR3 here is CASSSLRSRDKYGQYF. CDR3 nucleotides: TGTGCCAGCAGCTCACTCCGTTCGCGTGATAAGTACGGGCAGTACTTC. The full variable domain, completed using reference TRBV11-2 and TRBJ2-7, is EAGVAQSPRYKIIEKRQSVAFWCNPISGHATLYWYQQILGQGPKLLIQFQNNGVVDDSQLPKDRFSAERLKGVDSTLKIQPAKLEDSAVYLCASSSLRSRDKYGQYFGPGTRLTVT.

In DNA form, the CDR3 reads TGTGCCAGCAGCGTAGGAGGACAGGGTCCGTACGAGCAGTACTTC. Its translation is CASSVGGQGPYEQYF. The gene calls are TRBV9 and TRBJ2-7; 8 bases are shared with TRBD1. J lost 4 bases, V lost 0 bases, and 6 bases had no gene match. This CDR3 is built from 15 residues. The germline gives CDR1 SGDLS, CDR2 YYNGEE.

The V gene is TRBV27, the J gene TRBJ2-2; TRBD1 matches at 8 bases. The CDR3 runs to 16 residues. Germline CDR1 and CDR2: MNHEY and SMNVEV (reference sequence). The V segment lost 5 bases and the J segment 7 bases; nucleotides outside the gene matches: 12. The CDR3 loop reads CASSQAGGPSHGELFF. Here the CDR3 DNA reads TGTGCCAGCAGTCAAGCAGGGGGCCCGAGCCACGGGGAGCTGTTTTTT.

This clone was recorded once. Other DNA variants within this sample encode the same CDR3. This CDR3 is CATSRDRQENTEAFF. In nucleotides, the CDR3 is TGTGCCACCAGCAGAGATCGCCAAGAAAACACTGAAGCTTTCTTT. The rearrangement joins TRBV15 to TRBJ1-1; the D is unclear. This CDR3 has 15 amino acids. V lost 0 bases, J lost 2 bases, and 10 bases lay in between. Germline V lookup: CDR1 LNHNV, CDR2 YYDKDF (reference sequence).

A few counts support this clone. The CDR3 protein is CASTYYEQYF. The CDR3 DNA follows: TGTGCCAGTACCTATTACGAGCAGTACTTC. This rearrangement joins TRBV6-4 to TRBJ2-7, with unresolved D. Looked up from germline, CDR1 is MRHNA and CDR2 is SNTAGT. This CDR3 is 10 amino acids long. The germline V and J ends were trimmed by 9 bases and 4 bases, with 7 bases remaining between them.

V gene TRBV10-3 combines with J gene TRBJ1-1; D is unclear. Germline CDR1 and CDR2: ENHRY and SYGVKD. The CDR3 is 13 residues long. V shed 11 bases and J shed 0 bases, with 13 bases lying between them. CDR3: CALGDHLNTEAFF. In nucleotides, the CDR3 is TGTGCCCTCGGAGACCACCTGAACACTGAAGCTTTCTTT.

This clone was seen more than once but under ten times. The chain recombines TRBV7-2 with TRBJ1-2; TRBD1 might be the D (5 bases). From germline, CDR1 is SGHTA and CDR2 FQGNSA. Deletions cut 5 bases from V and 4 bases from J, with 11 bases between. The CDR3 contains 13 residues. The CDR3 protein is CASSERGSYGYTF. CDR3 coding DNA: TGTGCCAGCAGCGAGAGGGGCTCCTATGGCTACACCTTC.

This clone turned up a few times. The V and J genes are TRBV11-2 and TRBJ2-3; the match to TRBD2 covers 9 bases. V was pared by 1 base and J by 3 bases, with 11 bases of the junction left unmatched. Germline V gives CDR1 SGHAT, CDR2 FQNNGV. There are 18 residues in the CDR3. DNA of the CDR3: TGTGCCAGCAGCTTAGTCCCCCAGCTAGCGGGAAAAACAGATACGCAGTATTTT. This codes for CASSLVPQLAGKTDTQYF.

To note about this clone: The sample carries other DNA sequences with the same CDR3. The chain is built from TRBV7-9 and TRBJ2-5; D not certain. The CDR3 is 14 amino acids. The V gene's germline CDR1 is SEHNR and CDR2 FQNEAQ (reference sequence). The V end was cut by 0 bases, the J end by 4 bases, with 9 bases between. The DNA for the CDR3 is TGTGCCAGCAGCTTAGCTGGGGTTGTAGAGACCCAGTACTTC. It codes for CASSLAGVVETQYF. The full variable domain, its missing parts supplied by reference TRBV7-9 and TRBJ2-5, is DTGVSQNPRHKITKRGQNVTFRCDPISEHNRLYWYRQTLGQGPEFLTYFQNEAQLEKSRLLSDRFSAERPKGSFSTLEIQRTEQGDSAMYLCASSLAGVVETQYFGPGTRLLVL.

This clone was observed once. V and J are TRBV19 and TRBJ2-2; D gene unclear. The CDR3 loop spans 16 amino acids. V lost 7 bases and J 4 bases, leaving 19 bases between the germline ends. CDR1 and CDR2 from the germline V gene are LNHDA and SQIVND (reference sequence). CDR3 sequence: CASIWTSFGGTGELFF. The CDR3 DNA sequence: TGTGCCAGTATCTGGACGTCGTTCGGCGGCACCGGGGAGCTGTTTTTT.

V is TRBV28 and J is TRBJ2-2, with D hard to call. The CDR3 extends over 16 amino acids. V dropped 5 bases and J dropped 1 base, with 14 bases sitting between them. Per the germline V gene, CDR1 is MDHEN and CDR2 is SYDVKM. The chain's CDR3 is CASSPPWLRNTGELFF. Written as DNA, the CDR3 is TGTGCCAGCAGTCCTCCTTGGTTAAGGAACACCGGGGAGCTGTTTTTT.

This clone was detected many times. The chain combines TRBV6-1 with TRBJ2-4; D may be TRBD2 (5 bases). The CDR3 is 14 amino acids. Germline V gene data show CDR1 as MNHNS and CDR2 as SASEGT. V shed 3 bases and J shed 9 bases, with 15 bases lying between them. DNA for the CDR3: TGTGCCAGCAGTGATCCTCGGGGTTGGGTCATTCAGTACTTC. The encoded protein is CASSDPRGWVIQYF.

The chain carries TRBV5-1 and TRBJ1-4; D possibly corresponds to TRBD1 (5 bases). With 4 bases removed from V and 3 bases from J, the gap between germline ends came to 19 bases. This CDR3 has 17 amino acids. Germline CDR1 and CDR2: SGHRS and YFSETQ. The CDR3 loop reads CASSDDRGSGANEKLFF. The CDR3 region has the DNA TGCGCCAGCAGCGACGATCGGGGTTCGGGGGCTAATGAAAAACTGTTTTTT.

The chain recombines TRBV7-9 with TRBJ2-7; 9 bases map to TRBD2. The junction had 6 bases not matched to a gene; V was cut back by 7 bases and J by 5 bases. The CDR3 runs 13 residues. From germline, CDR1 is SEHNR and CDR2 FQNEAQ (reference sequence). The CDR3 DNA is TGTGCCAGCAAGGAGATAGCGGGAGACGAGCAGTACTTC. It translates to CASKEIAGDEQYF.

The rearrangement links TRBV5-4 to TRBJ2-1; 8 bases agree with TRBD2. CDR1 is SGHNT, CDR2 YYREEE, per germline (reference sequence). The length of the CDR3 is 14 residues. V lost 4 bases and J lost 5; bases outside the gene matches: 5. The CDR3 here is CASSKGTSHNEQFF. The CDR3 nucleotides are TGTGCCAGCAGCAAGGGGACTAGTCACAATGAGCAGTTCTTC.

This chain connects TRBV28 to TRBJ2-6; TRBD2 might be the D (6 bases). Germline V gives CDR1 MDHEN, CDR2 SYDVKM. The CDR3 consists of 15 residues. V dropped 3 bases and J dropped 2 bases, with 8 bases sitting between them. The CDR3 DNA reads TGTGCCAGCAGTTTCGGGGGAACTGGGGCCAACGTCCTGACTTTC. Amino acids: CASSFGGTGANVLTF.

This chain uses TRBV2 with TRBJ1-2; no reliable D call. CDR1 SNHLY and CDR2 FYNNEI come from the germline V gene. Deletions cut 4 bases from V and 8 bases from J, with 17 bases between. The CDR3 runs 14 residues. The CDR3 loop is CASSVRIGKVGYTF. The CDR3, as DNA: TGTGCCAGCAGTGTCCGTATCGGGAAAGTCGGCTACACCTTC.

The chain's CDR3 is CASSQAPGGTSGYNEQFF. The CDR3 bases are TGCGCCAGCAGCCAAGCCCCCGGAGGGACTAGCGGATACAATGAGCAGTTCTTC. The V and J genes are TRBV4-1 and TRBJ2-1, with 11 bases fitting TRBD2. V gave up 1 base and J gave up 4 bases; unmatched junction bases: 9. The CDR3 runs to 18 residues. Germline V CDR1 and CDR2: MGHRA, YSYEKL.

This chain connects TRBV7-8 to TRBJ1-1, with 8 bases aligning to TRBD1. CDR3 size: 14 residues. Germline CDR1 reads SGHVS; CDR2 reads FQNEAQ. Trimming at V came to 5 bases and at J to 3 bases, leaving 5 bases not matched to a gene. The CDR3 reads CASSLNRGDTEAFF. The CDR3 coding sequence is TGTGCCAGCAGCCTAAACAGGGGGGACACTGAAGCTTTCTTT. Full variable domain (remainder filled in from reference TRBV7-8 and TRBJ1-1): GAGVSQSPRYKVAKRGQDVALRCDPISGHVSLFWYQQALGQGPEFLTYFQNEAQLDKSGLPSDRFFAERPEGSVSTLKIQRTQQEDSAVYLCASSLNRGDTEAFFGQGTRLTVV.

As regards this clone: Other DNA variants within this sample encode the same CDR3. The chain employs TRBV5-1 and TRBJ2-1; D call uncertain. This CDR3 region has 15 residues. V was pared by 0 bases and J by 3 bases, with 10 bases between. The V gene's germline CDR1 is SGHRS and CDR2 YFSETQ. Here the CDR3 DNA reads TGCGCCAGCAGCTTGGACAGCAATAGCTACAATGAGCAGTTCTTC. Translating it yields CASSLDSNSYNEQFF.

The chain recombines TRBV19 with TRBJ2-3; D is perhaps TRBD1 (7 bases). Trimming pared 5 bases from V and 9 bases from J, leaving 18 bases between. Germline CDR1 reads LNHDA; CDR2 reads SQIVND (reference sequence). There are 14 residues in the CDR3. The CDR3 sequence: CASSWASETGTQYF. The CDR3 coding sequence is TGTGCCAGTAGTTGGGCTAGCGAGACAGGGACGCAGTATTTT. Looking up the rest from reference TRBV19 and TRBJ2-3 gives the full variable domain: DGGITQSPKYLFRKEGQNVTLSCEQNLNHDAMYWYRQDPGQGLRLIYYSQIVNDFQKGDIAEGYSVSREKKESFPLTVTSAQKNPTAFYLCASSWASETGTQYFGPGTRLTVL.

This chain joins TRBV6-1 and TRBJ2-1, with D tentatively TRBD1 (5 bases). The CDR3 has 14 residues. Germline V gene lookup returns CDR1 MNHNS and CDR2 SASEGT. V was trimmed by 4 bases and J by 3 bases, leaving 10 bases between them. The CDR3 here is CASSVQGYYNEQFF. DNA for the CDR3: TGTGCCAGCAGTGTTCAGGGATACTACAATGAGCAGTTCTTC.